Each of the 5 T cell receptor beta chains below was sequenced from the same sample in a study of T cell responses to AZD1222 COVID-19 vaccine. Sequenced by immunoSEQ multiplex PCR; TCRdb stores in-frame clones only, minus some. The table lists some 110,000 clones, roughly 86% of them singletons. This material consisted of peripheral blood, taken 28 days after the second dose of the MenACWY control vaccine. Every receptor here comes from an adult who received the MenACWY meningococcal vaccine as a control.

V gene TRBV7-2 combines with J gene TRBJ1-1; 7 nucleotides match TRBD1. The V segment lost 5 bases and the J segment 9 bases; nucleotides outside the gene matches: 12. In germline, CDR1 is SGHTA, CDR2 FQGNSA. The CDR3 runs 14 residues. The CDR3 bases are TGTGCCAGCAGCCTAGGGGACAGACCCACGAAAGCTTTCTTT. Translated, it gives CASSLGDRPTKAFF. The full variable domain, its missing parts supplied by reference TRBV7-2 and TRBJ1-1, is GAGVSQSPSNKVTEKGKDVELRCDPISGHTALYWYRQSLGQGLEFLIYFQGNSAPDKSGLPSDRFSAERTGGSVSTLTIQRTQQEDSAVYLCASSLGDRPTKAFFGQGTRLTVV.

V usage is TRBV6-4 and J usage is TRBJ2-3; 12 bases align to TRBD2. This CDR3 comprises 15 residues. Germline loops: CDR1 MRHNA, CDR2 SNTAGT. V shed 2 bases and J 6 bases; nucleotides not matched to a gene: 3. CDR3 residues: CASSDLAGGPDTQYF. The CDR3 DNA sequence: TGTGCCAGCAGTGACCTAGCGGGGGGGCCCGATACGCAGTATTTT.

The V and J genes are TRBV7-3 and TRBJ1-1, with 8 bases identical to TRBD1. The V and J ends lost 5 bases and 4 bases, in that order; junction bases with no gene match: 3. The CDR3 contains 13 residues. CDR1 SGHTA and CDR2 FQGTGA come from the germline V gene. The CDR3 bases are TGTGCCAGCAGCGCAACAGGGGGCACTGAAGCTTTCTTT. It is translated as CASSATGGTEAFF.

This clone was picked up a small number of times. This chain joins TRBV18 and TRBJ2-1; 9 bases align to TRBD2. The CDR3 is made up of 15 amino acids. In germline, CDR1 is KGHSH, CDR2 LQKENI. With 3 bases clipped from V and 7 bases from J, the junction kept 7 bases outside the gene matches. The CDR3 loop is CASSPLRGGSNEQFF. The CDR3 bases are TGTGCCAGCTCACCTCTGCGGGGGGGGAGTAATGAGCAGTTCTTC.

The J gene is TRBJ1-2, the V gene TRBV7-2; possible D gene TRBD1, 5 bases. The ends were cut back, 5 bases at V and 4 bases at J, with 14 bases in the middle. The germline CDR1 and CDR2 sequences are SGHTA and FQGNSA. The CDR3 contains 14 residues. CDR3 region: CASSPGRGFYGYTF. For the CDR3, the DNA is TGTGCCAGCAGCCCTGGGCGGGGGTTCTATGGCTACACCTTC.